The present T cell receptor (beta chain) was sequenced within a study of siplizumab effects on memory and regulatory T cells. This CDR3 contains 14 residues. Between the trimmed V and J ends, which lost 0 bases and 10 bases, there was a span of 15 bases. The germline gives CDR1 MNHEY, CDR2 SMNVEV (reference sequence). Sequencing was performed with immunoSEQ multiplex PCR; in TCRdb, only in-frame clones are kept and a portion is missing. The table lists tens of thousands of clones, about 93% of them singletons. Concerning this clone itself: Its target is not known.

Study-level findings and limits: Naive T cells seemed more diverse than memory cells; they also seemed major alloresponse contributors. The Treg-derived share of mappable alloreactive CD4+ clones averaged roughly 70% with siplizumab and approximately 30% in controls.

This rearrangement joins TRBV27 to TRBJ1-1; tentative D call: TRBD1 (5 bases). The sequence was obtained from a human donor in good health. The source material was non-Treg CD4+ T cells sorted from blood. DNA for the CDR3: TGTGCCAGCAGTTTATCAATGGAGGGGAGAGGAGCTTTCTTT. The encoded protein is CASSLSMEGRGAFF.